Listed here are 8 T cell receptor beta chains from one sample, sequenced in a study of shared clonotypes between healthy human individuals. Libraries were prepared by immunoSEQ multiplex PCR; TCRdb keeps only in-frame clonotypes and omits some of them. The table has approximately 740,000 clones, over 65% seen once. The sequenced sample was memory CD4+ T cells sorted from blood. Indicated subset: CD45RA-negative fraction. Source of these receptors: a woman aged 30 to 39 in good health.

A single count supports this clone. The V gene is TRBV5-1, the J gene TRBJ2-5; D could derive from TRBD1 or TRBD2 (6 bases each). Trimming shortened V by 1 base and J by 2 bases, and 18 bases separated the two germline ends. The germline CDR1 and CDR2 sequences are SGHRS and YFSETQ. This CDR3 is built from 17 residues. This chain's CDR3 is CASSLPGGGRGQETQYF. In nucleotides, the CDR3 is TGCGCCAGCAGCTTGCCCGGAGGGGGAAGAGGTCAAGAGACCCAGTACTTC.

This chain joins TRBV7-8 and TRBJ2-1, with TRBD2 identical over 10 bases. There are 15 residues in the CDR3. Trimming took 7 bases from V and 5 from J; bases not matched to a gene: 8. CDR1 and CDR2 (germline): SGHVS, FQNEAQ. The CDR3 sequence: CASTPRTSGNNEQFF. In nucleotides, the CDR3 is TGTGCCAGCACCCCACGGACTAGCGGTAACAATGAGCAGTTCTTC.

V and J are TRBV5-1 and TRBJ2-3, with D possibly TRBD2 on 6 matching bases. Looked up from germline, CDR1 is SGHRS and CDR2 is YFSETQ. This CDR3 has 16 residues. V gave up 4 bases and J gave up 6 bases, with 21 bases separating them. The CDR3: CASSHTRDFPGDTQYF. CDR3 DNA: TGCGCCAGCAGCCACACTCGGGACTTTCCGGGGGATACGCAGTATTTT.

The V gene is TRBV5-1, the J gene TRBJ1-1; maybe TRBD1 (6 bases). CDR1 and CDR2 from the germline V gene are SGHRS and YFSETQ. Trimming took off 0 bases at V and 11 bases at J, with 14 bases between the two ends. The CDR3 covers 13 residues. The chain's CDR3 is CASSLETTGWAFF. The CDR3 region has the DNA TGCGCCAGCAGCTTGGAAACCACAGGGTGGGCTTTCTTT.

The chain combines TRBV7-3 with TRBJ1-1; a possible D gene is TRBD1 (6 bases). Germline CDR1 is SGHTA and CDR2 is FQGTGA. Trimming stripped 6 bases from V and 7 bases from J, with 15 bases between. This CDR3 is 13 amino acids long. The CDR3 DNA is TGTGCCAGCAGGATGCCGCAGGGGAATGAAGCTTTCTTT. This sequence encodes CASRMPQGNEAFF.

This clone occurred a few times. V is TRBV7-9 and J is TRBJ1-2; D perhaps matches TRBD1 (5 bases). This CDR3 contains 14 residues. The V gene's germline CDR1 is SEHNR and CDR2 FQNEAQ (reference sequence). The V end lost 3 bases, the J end lost 8 bases, and 16 bases lay between the germline ends. CDR3 bases: TGTGCCAGCAGCTTGACACAGGCTCCTGGAGGCTACACCTTC. Translated, it gives CASSLTQAPGGYTF. The full variable domain, rest sourced from reference TRBV7-9 and TRBJ1-2, is DTGVSQNPRHKITKRGQNVTFRCDPISEHNRLYWYRQTLGQGPEFLTYFQNEAQLEKSRLLSDRFSAERPKGSFSTLEIQRTEQGDSAMYLCASSLTQAPGGYTFGSGTRLTVV.

The chain couples TRBV7-8 to TRBJ2-7; TRBD2 agrees at 14 bases. V trimming: 4 bases; J trimming: 4 bases; junction bases outside the gene matches: 6. CDR3 size: 16 residues. Looked up from germline, CDR1 is SGHVS and CDR2 is FQNEAQ. CDR3 DNA: TGTGCCAGCAGCTCGAAGACTAGCGGGAGGGGATACGAGCAGTACTTC. It codes for CASSSKTSGRGYEQYF.

The chain is built from TRBV19 and TRBJ2-7; 9 bases align to TRBD1. V trimming: 5 bases; J trimming: 5 bases; junction bases outside the gene matches: 10. The CDR3 runs 15 residues. Germline CDR1 is LNHDA and CDR2 is SQIVND (reference sequence). The CDR3 region is CASSSSTGGLDEQYF. The CDR3 DNA sequence: TGTGCCAGTAGTTCTTCAACAGGGGGCCTGGACGAGCAGTACTTC.